A single sample gave rise to the 7 T cell receptor beta chains below, sequenced in a study of blood T cell repertoires in COVID-19. Clones were read by immunoSEQ multiplex PCR, and TCRdb kept only the in-frame ones, dropping some. This sample has around 200,000 clones; 86% occur once, and the top ten carry approximately 3%. The source material was PBMCs or T cells enriched from blood (not recorded which). These receptors were taken from a woman aged 45-65 years in a cohort exposed to, infected with or recovered from COVID-19 (not recorded which).

This chain uses TRBV7-9 with TRBJ1-4, with 7 bases lining up with TRBD1. The V segment lost 5 bases and the J segment 7 bases; nucleotides outside the gene matches: 10. CDR1 and CDR2 from the germline V gene are SEHNR and FQNEAQ (reference sequence). The CDR3 totals 15 residues. The CDR3 loop reads CASSQNRGGSEKLFF. CDR3 DNA sequence: TGTGCCAGCAGCCAGAACAGGGGAGGCAGTGAAAAACTGTTTTTT.

The chain has TRBV27 and TRBJ2-3; TRBD2 might be the D (6 bases). Germline values: CDR1 MNHEY, CDR2 SMNVEV (reference sequence). The length of the CDR3 is 17 residues. V was shortened by 1 base and J by 2 bases, with 16 bases between the two germline ends. CDR3 sequence (DNA): TGTGCCAGCAGTTTATTCTCTTTAGCGGTGAACACAGATACGCAGTATTTT. Its translation is CASSLFSLAVNTDTQYF.

The chain is built from TRBV12-5 and TRBJ2-2; weak D call: TRBD1 (6 bases). The CDR3 covers 15 residues. The V and J ends lost 2 bases and 3 bases respectively, with 10 bases between them. CDR1 is LGHNT and CDR2 is FRNRAP in the germline V gene. CDR3 loop: CASGLIRGDTGELFF. CDR3 coding DNA: TGTGCTAGTGGTTTGATCAGGGGCGACACCGGGGAGCTGTTTTTT.

The gene calls are TRBV7-6 and TRBJ2-1, with D hard to call. Germline V gene sequence: CDR1 SGHVS, CDR2 FNYEAQ. The CDR3 loop spans 18 amino acids. V was clipped by 5 bases and J by 0 bases, with 20 bases between them. The CDR3 loop reads CASSPLMSPSSSYNEQFF. Written as DNA, the CDR3 is TGTGCCAGCAGCCCGCTAATGTCCCCCTCTAGCTCCTACAATGAGCAGTTCTTC.

The V gene is TRBV6-5, the J gene TRBJ2-7; D might be TRBD1 (6 bases). Germline CDR1 is MNHEY and CDR2 is SVGAGI. The CDR3 consists of 14 residues. Trimming removed 6 bases from V and 0 bases from J, with 12 bases in between. CDR3 residues: CASRPDRISYEQYF. The CDR3 DNA reads as TGTGCCAGCAGACCGGACAGAATCTCCTACGAGCAGTACTTC.

This sequence joins TRBV5-4 and TRBJ2-2, with D possibly TRBD1 on 6 matching bases. The CDR3 is 15 amino acids. With 3 bases removed from V and 4 bases from J, the gap between germline ends came to 13 bases. Germline loops: CDR1 SGHNT, CDR2 YYREEE (reference sequence). The CDR3: CASSSGDRPTGELFF. CDR3 nucleotide sequence: TGTGCCAGCAGCTCAGGAGACAGGCCCACCGGGGAGCTGTTTTTT.

The chain combines TRBV12-3 or TRBV12-4 with TRBJ1-1; D not resolved. This CDR3 region has 12 residues. The V end was cut by 7 bases, the J end by 1 base, with 7 bases between. CDR3 protein: CASNFKNTEAFF. CDR3 bases: TGTGCCAGCAATTTCAAGAACACTGAAGCTTTCTTT.